Included here is one T cell receptor (beta chain) sequence, with context. Antigen specificity is unknown. Profiling relied on immunoSEQ multiplex PCR, and the TCRdb table lists in-frame clones only, not all of them. The sample holds roughly 2.5 million clones, around nine tenths seen once. The CDR3 spans 15 residues. Germline lookup yields CDR1 LNHDA and CDR2 SQIVND (reference sequence). With V trimmed by 5 bases and J by 5 bases, 5 bases remained unmatched. The data derive from a study of shared clonotypes between healthy human individuals. General study findings and limits: Estimated clonotype richness was generally higher in naive than memory subsets.

The sequence derives from a man between 18 and 35 years old in good health. Sequenced sample: naive CD4+ T cells sorted from blood. The subset denotes: CD45RA+ positively selected. The chain is built from TRBV19 and TRBJ1-4; 10 bases fit TRBD1. The CDR3 DNA reads as TGTGCCAGTAGTCCACGGGACAGGGGAAATGAAAAACTGTTTTTT. This translates into CASSPRDRGNEKLFF.